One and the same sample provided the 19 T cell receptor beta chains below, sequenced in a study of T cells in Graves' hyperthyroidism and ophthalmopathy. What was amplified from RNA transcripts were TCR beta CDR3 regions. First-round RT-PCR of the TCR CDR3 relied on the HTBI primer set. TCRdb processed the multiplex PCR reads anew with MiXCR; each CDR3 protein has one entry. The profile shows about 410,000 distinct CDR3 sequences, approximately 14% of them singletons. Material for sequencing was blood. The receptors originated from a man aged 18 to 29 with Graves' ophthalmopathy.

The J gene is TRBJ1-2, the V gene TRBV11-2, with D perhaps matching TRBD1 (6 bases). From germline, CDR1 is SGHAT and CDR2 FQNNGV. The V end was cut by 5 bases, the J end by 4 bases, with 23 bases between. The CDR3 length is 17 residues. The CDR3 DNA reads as TGTGCCAGCAGCCCAGGGGCAGGCCGCCGGCCCCCCTATGGCTACACCTTC. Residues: CASSPGAGRRPPYGYTF.

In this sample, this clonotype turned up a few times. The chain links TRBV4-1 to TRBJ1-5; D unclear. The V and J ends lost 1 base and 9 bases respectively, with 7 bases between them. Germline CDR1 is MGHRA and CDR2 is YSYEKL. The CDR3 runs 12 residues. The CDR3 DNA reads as TGCGCCAGCAGCCAAGTCGGCGGGCCCCAGCATTTT. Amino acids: CASSQVGGPQHF.

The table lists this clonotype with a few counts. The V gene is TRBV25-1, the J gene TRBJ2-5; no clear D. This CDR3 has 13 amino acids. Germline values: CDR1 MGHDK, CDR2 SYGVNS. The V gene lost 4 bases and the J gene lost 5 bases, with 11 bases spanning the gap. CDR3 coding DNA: TGTGCCAGCAGTGGGATCACGGTTGAGACCCAGTACTTC. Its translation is CASSGITVETQYF.

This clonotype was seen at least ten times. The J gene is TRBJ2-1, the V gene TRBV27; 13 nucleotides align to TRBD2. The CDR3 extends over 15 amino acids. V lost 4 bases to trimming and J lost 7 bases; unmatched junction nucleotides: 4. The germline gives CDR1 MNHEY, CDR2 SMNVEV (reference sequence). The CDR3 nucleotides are TGTGCCAGCAGTTCACTAGCGGGAGGGTATAATGAGCAGTTCTTC. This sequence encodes CASSSLAGGYNEQFF.

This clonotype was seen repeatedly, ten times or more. The CDR3 DNA follows: TGCGCCAGCAGGACAGACTCCTACGAGCAGTACTTC. This translates into CASRTDSYEQYF. This chain connects TRBV5-1 to TRBJ2-7, with D possibly matching TRBD1 (5 bases). Trimming cost V 5 bases and J 0 bases, with 6 bases left between them. This CDR3 has 12 residues. Germline V gene sequence: CDR1 SGHRS, CDR2 YFSETQ.

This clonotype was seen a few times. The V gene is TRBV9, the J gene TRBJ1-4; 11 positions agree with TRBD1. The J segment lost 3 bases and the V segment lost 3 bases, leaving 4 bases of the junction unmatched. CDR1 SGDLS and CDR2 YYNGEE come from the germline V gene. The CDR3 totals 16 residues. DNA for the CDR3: TGTGCCAGCAGCGCCCGGACAGGGGGCCCTAATGAAAAACTGTTTTTT. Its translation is CASSARTGGPNEKLFF.

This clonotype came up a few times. The CDR3 sequence: CAWSRSRRYEQYF. CDR3 DNA sequence: TGTGCCTGGAGTCGGTCTAGGCGCTACGAGCAGTACTTC. V and J are TRBV30 and TRBJ2-7; D is undetermined. The CDR3 is 13 residues long. CDR1 and CDR2 from the germline V gene are GTSNPN and SVGIG (reference sequence). V was trimmed by 2 bases and J by 3 bases, leaving 11 bases between them.

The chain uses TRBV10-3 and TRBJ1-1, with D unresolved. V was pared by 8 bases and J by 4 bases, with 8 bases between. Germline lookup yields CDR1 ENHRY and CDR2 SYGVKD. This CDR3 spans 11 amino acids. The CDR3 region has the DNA TGTGCCATCTCCCACGGCACTGAAGCTTTCTTT. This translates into CAISHGTEAFF.

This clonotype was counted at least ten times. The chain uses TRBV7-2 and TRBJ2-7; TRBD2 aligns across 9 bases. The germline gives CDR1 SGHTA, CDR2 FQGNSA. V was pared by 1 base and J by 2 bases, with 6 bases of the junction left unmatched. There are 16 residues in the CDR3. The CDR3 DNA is TGTGCCAGCAGCTTAGTTGCTAGCGGGGTGCCCTACGAGCAGTACTTC. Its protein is CASSLVASGVPYEQYF. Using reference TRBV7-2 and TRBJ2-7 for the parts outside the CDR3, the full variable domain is GAGVSQSPSNKVTEKGKDVELRCDPISGHTALYWYRQSLGQGLEFLIYFQGNSAPDKSGLPSDRFSAERTGGSVSTLTIQRTQQEDSAVYLCASSLVASGVPYEQYFGPGTRLTVT.

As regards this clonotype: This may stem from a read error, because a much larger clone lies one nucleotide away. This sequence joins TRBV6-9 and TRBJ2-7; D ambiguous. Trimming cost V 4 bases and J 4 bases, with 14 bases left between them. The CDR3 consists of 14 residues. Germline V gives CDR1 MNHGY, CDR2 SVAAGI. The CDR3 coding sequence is TGTGCCAGCAGTTCCCTAATGAACGGTTACGAGCAGTACTTC. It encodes CASSSLMNGYEQYF.

The CDR3 region is CATPWEGQGCQETQYF. Written as DNA, the CDR3 is TGTGCCACCCCGTGGGAAGGCCAAGGCTGCCAAGAGACCCAGTACTTC. This chain joins TRBV7-3 and TRBJ2-5; the D is unclear. There are 16 residues in the CDR3. Per the germline V gene, CDR1 is SGHTA and CDR2 is FQGTGA. The germline V and J ends were trimmed by 10 bases and 1 base, with 22 bases remaining between them.

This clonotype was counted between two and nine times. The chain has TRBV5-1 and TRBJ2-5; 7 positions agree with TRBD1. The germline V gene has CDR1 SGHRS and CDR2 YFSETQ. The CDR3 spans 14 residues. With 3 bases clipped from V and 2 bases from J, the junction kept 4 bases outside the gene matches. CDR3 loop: CASSYGTVQETQYF. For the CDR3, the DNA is TGCGCCAGCAGCTACGGGACAGTACAAGAGACCCAGTACTTC.

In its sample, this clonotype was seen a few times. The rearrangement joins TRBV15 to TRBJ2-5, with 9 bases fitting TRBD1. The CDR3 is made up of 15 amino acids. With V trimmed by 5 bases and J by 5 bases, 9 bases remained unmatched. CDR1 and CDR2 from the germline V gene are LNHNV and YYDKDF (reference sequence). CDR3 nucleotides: TGTGCCACCAGCGGCCCCCCGGGACAGGGTGAGACCCAGTACTTC. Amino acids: CATSGPPGQGETQYF. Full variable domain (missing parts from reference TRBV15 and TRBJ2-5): DAMVIQNPRYQVTQFGKPVTLSCSQTLNHNVMYWYQQKSSQAPKLLFHYYDKDFNNEADTPDNFQSRRPNTSFCFLDIRSPGLGDTAMYLCATSGPPGQGETQYFGPGTRLLVL.

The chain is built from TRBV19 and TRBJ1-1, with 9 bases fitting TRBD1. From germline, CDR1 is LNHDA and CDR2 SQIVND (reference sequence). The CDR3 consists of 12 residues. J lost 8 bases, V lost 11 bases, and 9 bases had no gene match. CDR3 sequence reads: CAVQGAFREAFF. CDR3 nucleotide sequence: TGTGCCGTACAGGGGGCGTTCAGGGAAGCTTTCTTT.

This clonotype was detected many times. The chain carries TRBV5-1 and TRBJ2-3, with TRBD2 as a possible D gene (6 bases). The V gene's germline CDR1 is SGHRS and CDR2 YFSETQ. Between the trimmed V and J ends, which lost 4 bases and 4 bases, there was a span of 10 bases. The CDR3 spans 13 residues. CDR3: CASSTSLADTQYF. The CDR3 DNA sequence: TGCGCCAGCAGCACTAGCCTCGCAGATACGCAGTATTTT.

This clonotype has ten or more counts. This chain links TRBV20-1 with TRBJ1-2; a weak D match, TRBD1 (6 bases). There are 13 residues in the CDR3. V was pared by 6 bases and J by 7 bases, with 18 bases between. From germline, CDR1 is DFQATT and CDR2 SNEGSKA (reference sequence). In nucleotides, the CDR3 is TGCAGTGCAAGGGGGGGGACGGAGCGTGGCTACACCTTC. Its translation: CSARGGTERGYTF.

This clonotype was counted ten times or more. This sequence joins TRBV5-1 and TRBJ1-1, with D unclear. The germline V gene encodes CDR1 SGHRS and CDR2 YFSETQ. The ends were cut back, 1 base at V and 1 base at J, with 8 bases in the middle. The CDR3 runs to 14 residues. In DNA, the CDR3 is TGCGCCAGCAGCTTGTGGAGGGCGAACACTGAAGCTTTCTTT. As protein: CASSLWRANTEAFF.

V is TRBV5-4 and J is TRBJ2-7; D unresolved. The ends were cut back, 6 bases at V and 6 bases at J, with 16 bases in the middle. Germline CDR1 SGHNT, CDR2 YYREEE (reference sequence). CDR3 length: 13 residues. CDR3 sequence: CASNSARVGEQYF. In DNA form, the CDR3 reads TGTGCCAGCAACAGCGCCCGGGTTGGCGAGCAGTACTTC.

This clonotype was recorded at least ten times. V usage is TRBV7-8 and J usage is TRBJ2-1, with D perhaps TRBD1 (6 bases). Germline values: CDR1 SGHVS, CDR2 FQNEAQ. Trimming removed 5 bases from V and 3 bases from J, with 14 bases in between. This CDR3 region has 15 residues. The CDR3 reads CASSRSQGIYNEQFF. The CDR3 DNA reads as TGTGCCAGCAGCCGATCCCAGGGGATCTACAATGAGCAGTTCTTC.